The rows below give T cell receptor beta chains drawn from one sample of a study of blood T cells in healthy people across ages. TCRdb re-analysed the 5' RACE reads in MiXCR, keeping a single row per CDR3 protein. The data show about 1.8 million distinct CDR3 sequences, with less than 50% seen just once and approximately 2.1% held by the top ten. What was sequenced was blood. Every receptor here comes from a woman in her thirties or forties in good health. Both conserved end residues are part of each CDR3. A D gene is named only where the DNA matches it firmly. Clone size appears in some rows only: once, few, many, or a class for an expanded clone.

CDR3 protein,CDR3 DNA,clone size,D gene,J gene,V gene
CASGRQETQYF,TGTGCCAGCGGTCGGCAAGAGACCCAGTACTTC,few,NA,TRBJ2-5,TRBV7-2
CASSYSALAGEPHIAKNIQYF,TGTGCCAGCAGTTACTCGGCGTTGGCGGGGGAACCACATATTGCCAAAAACATTCAGTACTTC,few,TRBD2,TRBJ2-4,TRBV6-5
CASSYPSGGAENEQFF,TGTGCCAGCAGCTACCCTAGCGGGGGGGCGGAGAATGAGCAGTTCTTC,NA,TRBD2,TRBJ2-1,TRBV7-9
CSARAALGHEQYF,TGCAGTGCTAGAGCGGCGCTTGGGCACGAGCAGTACTTC,NA,NA,TRBJ2-7,TRBV20-1
CSARMTGGPYNEQFF,TGCAGTGCCAGGATGACAGGGGGGCCCTACAATGAGCAGTTCTTC,NA,TRBD1,TRBJ2-1,TRBV20-1
CASSLGQSQSDEQYF,TGTGCCAGCAGCTTAGGACAGTCCCAGTCCGACGAGCAGTACTTC,NA,NA,TRBJ2-7,TRBV7-9
CAIRDRDHTNYGYTF,TGTGCCATCAGGGACCGGGACCACACTAACTATGGCTACACCTTC,NA,NA,TRBJ1-2,TRBV10-3
CASTPSQGTYEQYF,TGTGCCAGCACCCCAAGCCAGGGCACCTACGAGCAGTACTTC,few,NA,TRBJ2-7,TRBV7-9
CASSFGQGEQYF,TGTGCCAGCAGTTTCGGACAGGGGGAGCAGTACTTC,few,TRBD1,TRBJ2-4,TRBV28
CASSSPRGGMYQETQYF,TGTGCCAGCAGCTCCCCGCGCGGGGGGATGTACCAAGAGACCCAGTACTTC,few,TRBD2,TRBJ2-5,TRBV7-9
CASRGADRIGYTF,TGTGCCAGCAGGGGGGCGGACAGAATTGGCTACACCTTC,NA,NA,TRBJ1-2,TRBV13
CASSYSTGKIYEQYF,TGTGCCAGCAGTTACTCCACGGGAAAAATCTACGAGCAGTACTTC,NA,NA,TRBJ2-7,TRBV6-6
CASSLDSWGETQYF,TGTGCCAGCAGCCTGGACAGCTGGGGGGAGACCCAGTACTTC,NA,NA,TRBJ2-5,TRBV6-5
CASRELAGETDTQYF,TGCGCCAGCAGAGAACTAGCGGGGGAAACAGATACGCAGTATTTT,NA,TRBD2,TRBJ2-3,TRBV5-1
CASSWGTGGRKYNEQFF,TGCGCCAGCAGCTGGGGGACAGGGGGAAGAAAATACAATGAGCAGTTCTTC,few,TRBD1,TRBJ2-1,TRBV5-1
CASSEGDPSNEQFF,TGTGCCAGCAGTGAAGGGGACCCCTCAAATGAGCAGTTCTTC,NA,NA,TRBJ2-1,TRBV6-1
CSAQRGVNTKNIQYF,TGCAGTGCTCAAAGAGGGGTCAATACCAAAAACATTCAGTACTTC,NA,NA,TRBJ2-4,TRBV20-1
CASSHDTGYDYGYTF,TGCGCCAGCAGCCATGATACAGGGTACGACTATGGCTACACCTTC,NA,NA,TRBJ1-2,TRBV4-3
CASSETSGGQEGGSYEQYF,TGTGCCAGCAGTGAAACTAGCGGGGGCCAGGAAGGAGGATCCTACGAGCAGTACTTC,NA,TRBD2,TRBJ2-7,TRBV2
CSARDPGGTVKNTEAFF,TGCAGTGCTAGAGACCCAGGAGGGACAGTTAAGAACACTGAAGCTTTCTTT,NA,TRBD1,TRBJ1-1,TRBV20-1
CASSQASGASPDTQYF,TGCGCCAGCAGCCAAGCATCCGGGGCGTCCCCAGATACGCAGTATTTT,few,NA,TRBJ2-3,TRBV4-1
CASSRGQGSNQPQHF,TGTGCCAGCAGTCGGGGACAGGGCAGCAATCAGCCCCAGCATTTT,many,TRBD1,TRBJ1-5,TRBV7-2
CASSVGDGSEQFF,TGCGCCAGCAGCGTTGGGGATGGTAGTGAGCAGTTCTTC,NA,NA,TRBJ2-1,TRBV5-1
CASSPPGLAGGLAKNIQYF,TGCGCCAGCAGCCCACCAGGGCTAGCGGGGGGTCTAGCCAAAAACATTCAGTACTTC,few,TRBD2,TRBJ2-4,TRBV5-1
CSVFRDRGGETQYF,TGCAGCGTATTCCGGGACAGGGGAGGGGAGACCCAGTACTTC,few,TRBD1,TRBJ2-5,TRBV29-1
CASSKGSGNSNYGYTF,TGTGCCAGCAGTAAGGGATCAGGGAATTCTAACTATGGCTACACCTTC,NA,NA,TRBJ1-2,TRBV25-1
CSVDSLAAQAETQYF,TGCAGCGTTGATTCGCTAGCCGCTCAGGCCGAGACCCAGTACTTC,few,NA,TRBJ2-5,TRBV29-1
CASSPNLAIQYF,TGTGCCAGCTCACCGAATCTAGCCATACAGTACTTC,NA,NA,TRBJ2-5,TRBV18
CSASATPSPDTQYF,TGCAGTGCTAGCGCTACACCTTCCCCAGATACGCAGTATTTT,NA,NA,TRBJ2-3,TRBV20-1
CAISDPIGSEAFF,TGTGCCATCAGCGATCCTATCGGCAGTGAAGCTTTCTTT,NA,NA,TRBJ1-1,TRBV10-3
CASSYSKRAYNSPLHF,TGTGCCAGCAGTTACTCGAAGCGGGCCTATAATTCACCCCTCCACTTT,NA,NA,TRBJ1-6,TRBV6-5
CASRKFLLGGLAGPSTDTQYF,TGTGCCAGCAGGAAATTTCTCCTGGGAGGACTAGCGGGGCCTAGCACAGATACGCAGTATTTT,NA,TRBD2,TRBJ2-3,TRBV6-1
CASSQAGGQYRNEQFF,TGTGCCAGCAGCCAAGCCGGGGGCCAGTACCGCAATGAGCAGTTCTTC,NA,NA,TRBJ2-1,TRBV3-1
CAISDLQSTDTQYF,TGTGCCATCAGTGACTTACAGAGCACAGATACGCAGTATTTT,NA,NA,TRBJ2-3,TRBV10-3